This T cell receptor (beta chain) comes out of a study of blood T cell repertoires in COVID-19. Study-level information: Spain, Italy and the United States supplied samples that represented acute and convalescent COVID-19. Sources were T cells, B-cell-depleted T cells, or PBMCs; the material itself was cDNA or gDNA.

In the original processing: Estimation of nucleated cell counts relied on the amplification of reference gene primers. Using immunoSEQ multiplex PCR, the repertoire was profiled, and TCRdb retains in-frame clones only, with some absent. V, J and clone size derive from that table, while D and trimming were established from the DNA sequence. The sample holds 140,000 or so clones, more than 65% seen once. A single count supports this clone. This CDR3 is built from 15 residues. V was pared by 7 bases and J by 7 bases, with 8 bases of the junction left unmatched. Per the germline V gene, CDR1 is LNHDA and CDR2 is SQIVND (reference sequence).

The V and J genes are TRBV19 and TRBJ2-1, with 12 bases matching TRBD2. The sequence came from a man aged 55 to 70 with active or convalescent COVID-19. The sequencing input was peripheral blood. CDR3 coding DNA: TGTGCCAGTATCCCCGCTAGCGGGAGGGTTAATGAGCAGTTCTTC. Amino acid sequence: CASIPASGRVNEQFF.